A single sample gave rise to the 29 T cell receptor beta chains below, sequenced in a study of OX40 agonist ivuxolimab in advanced cancers. Clones were read by immunoSEQ multiplex PCR, and TCRdb kept only the in-frame ones, dropping some. The sample contains 30,000 to 35,000 clones, approximately 80% of which appear only once. The source material was CD4+ or CD8+ T cells sorted from blood, sampled in a trial of the OX40 agonist ivuxolimab. These receptors came from an adult with an advanced solid tumor such as melanoma, head and neck, liver or kidney cancer.

A single count supports this clone. This chain uses TRBV6-5 with TRBJ1-2, with TRBD1 identical over 12 bases. Germline lookup yields CDR1 MNHEY and CDR2 SVGAGI. V lost 6 bases, J lost 6 bases, and 5 bases stayed unmatched. The CDR3 extends over 14 amino acids. The CDR3 DNA reads as TGTGCCAGCAGGGGGACAGGGGGCAGGAATGGCTACACCTTC. It translates to CASRGTGGRNGYTF.

This clone was recorded once. The rearrangement links TRBV7-2 to TRBJ1-1; D remains unclear. The CDR3 runs to 14 residues. V shed 5 bases and J shed 5 bases, with 15 bases lying between them. In germline, CDR1 is SGHTA, CDR2 FQGNSA. The CDR3 sequence: CASSGGSGGTEAFF. The CDR3 region has the DNA TGTGCCAGCAGCGGTGGATCAGGCGGAACTGAAGCTTTCTTT.

The V call is TRBV5-6, the J call TRBJ2-3, with 11 bases lining up with TRBD2. CDR1 and CDR2 (germline): SGHDT, YYEEEE. The CDR3 sequence is 16 residues long. Trimming removed 2 bases from V and 4 bases from J; junction bases left unmatched: 6. The CDR3 here is CASSFLAGGPADTQYF. CDR3 sequence (DNA): TGTGCCAGCAGCTTTTTAGCGGGGGGGCCAGCAGATACGCAGTATTTT.

V is TRBV7-8 and J is TRBJ2-5; 8 bases agree with TRBD1. CDR1 and CDR2 from the germline V gene are SGHVS and FQNEAQ. The trim removed 9 bases at V and 7 bases at J, leaving 13 bases unmatched. CDR3 length equals 14 residues. The CDR3 here is CASQQQGVSGTQYF. In DNA form, the CDR3 reads TGTGCCAGTCAGCAACAGGGGGTGTCAGGGACCCAGTACTTC.

The chain recombines TRBV15 with TRBJ2-1; no firm D call. CDR1 is LNHNV, CDR2 YYDKDF, per germline (reference sequence). There are 16 residues in the CDR3. V was pared by 5 bases and J by 0 bases, with 14 bases between. The chain's CDR3 is CATSALTSSSYNEQFF. The CDR3 nucleotides are TGTGCCACCAGCGCATTAACCTCGAGCTCCTACAATGAGCAGTTCTTC.

V usage is TRBV6-5 and J usage is TRBJ2-7; 11 bases fit TRBD2. Per germline, CDR1 MNHEY and CDR2 SVGAGI. V lost 7 bases and J lost 6; bases outside the gene matches: 5. The CDR3 is 13 residues long. The CDR3 sequence: CASKLAGEGEQYF. CDR3 sequence (DNA): TGTGCCAGCAAACTAGCGGGAGAAGGCGAGCAGTACTTC.

This clone appeared once. The chain joins TRBV6-5 to TRBJ2-7; 8 bases agree with TRBD1. The CDR3 runs 12 residues. CDR1 is MNHEY and CDR2 is SVGAGI in the germline V gene. Unmatched junction bases numbered 1, after V lost 2 bases and J lost 7 bases. The CDR3 region is CASSYRQGEQYF. CDR3 nucleotides: TGTGCCAGCAGTTACCGACAGGGGGAGCAGTACTTC.

The chain is built from TRBV7-6 and TRBJ1-1, with 9 bases matching TRBD1. Germline V lookup: CDR1 SGHVS, CDR2 FNYEAQ. The CDR3 loop spans 14 amino acids. V trimming: 3 bases; J trimming: 1 base; junction bases outside the gene matches: 0. The CDR3 protein is CASSLDRGNTEAFF. CDR3 nucleotides: TGTGCCAGCAGCTTGGACAGGGGGAACACTGAAGCTTTCTTT.

The genes are TRBV11-1 and TRBJ2-5, with D tentatively TRBD2 (7 bases). The germline V gene encodes CDR1 SGHAT and CDR2 FQDESV (reference sequence). The V gene lost 1 base and the J gene lost 4 bases, with 13 bases spanning the gap. This CDR3 is 15 amino acids long. CDR3 sequence: CASSLGGGARETQYF. The CDR3 nucleotides are TGTGCCAGCAGCTTAGGAGGGGGGGCCAGAGAGACCCAGTACTTC.

This rearrangement joins TRBV5-1 to TRBJ2-5, with TRBD1 identical over 9 bases. The CDR3 totals 14 residues. Trimming took 4 bases from V and 4 from J; bases not matched to a gene: 5. CDR1 SGHRS and CDR2 YFSETQ come from the germline V gene. The CDR3 DNA sequence: TGCGCCAGCAGCCTACAGGGGGCTGGAGAGACCCAGTACTTC. This translates into CASSLQGAGETQYF.

The chain uses TRBV6-1 and TRBJ2-2, with 8 bases aligning to TRBD1. Germline V gives CDR1 MNHNS, CDR2 SASEGT. This CDR3 contains 15 residues. V lost 8 bases and J lost 4; bases outside the gene matches: 9. CDR3 sequence: CASCSDRATTGELFF. CDR3 bases: TGTGCCAGCTGCTCGGACAGGGCAACCACCGGGGAGCTGTTTTTT.

This chain connects TRBV5-4 to TRBJ2-2; 14 positions match TRBD2. CDR1 is SGHNT, CDR2 YYREEE, per germline (reference sequence). The CDR3 loop spans 16 amino acids. The J segment lost 7 bases and the V segment lost 5 bases, leaving 7 bases of the junction unmatched. The CDR3 DNA reads as TGTGCCAGCAGGACTAGCGGGAGGGCCCAGGGCGGGGAGCTGTTTTTT. It is translated as CASRTSGRAQGGELFF. The whole variable domain, remainder taken from reference TRBV5-4 and TRBJ2-2, is ETGVTQSPTHLIKTRGQQVTLRCSSQSGHNTVSWYQQALGQGPQFIFQYYREEENGRGNFPPRFSGLQFPNYSSELNVNALELDDSALYLCASRTSGRAQGGELFFGEGSRLTVL.

This rearrangement joins TRBV5-1 to TRBJ1-1; D is ambiguous. The CDR3 totals 14 residues. The ends were cut back, 1 base at V and 5 bases at J, with 12 bases in the middle. The germline CDR1 and CDR2 sequences are SGHRS and YFSETQ. The CDR3 DNA is TGCGCCAGCAGCTTGAGGACTTCGGGAACTGAAGCTTTCTTT. Translation gives CASSLRTSGTEAFF.

V and J are TRBV2 and TRBJ2-7, with TRBD1 identical over 10 bases. CDR3 length: 19 residues. Germline loops: CDR1 SNHLY, CDR2 FYNNEI. V was clipped by 2 bases and J by 3 bases; unmatched bases: 16. CDR3 region: CASSEMRGTGAFKYYEQYF. For the CDR3, the DNA is TGTGCCAGCAGTGAAATGAGGGGGACAGGGGCTTTCAAATACTACGAGCAGTACTTC. Full variable domain (missing parts from reference TRBV2 and TRBJ2-7): EPEVTQTPSHQVTQMGQEVILRCVPISNHLYFYWYRQILGQKVEFLVSFYNNEISEKSEIFDDQFSVERPDGSNFTLKIRSTKLEDSAMYFCASSEMRGTGAFKYYEQYFGPGTRLTVT.

The chain joins TRBV30 to TRBJ1-4; possibly TRBD1 for D (5 bases). The germline V and J ends were trimmed by 1 base and 0 bases, with 9 bases remaining between them. Germline V gene sequence: CDR1 GTSNPN, CDR2 SVGIG (reference sequence). This CDR3 is 15 amino acids long. This CDR3 is CAWSGGKATNEKLFF. In DNA, the CDR3 is TGTGCCTGGAGTGGGGGGAAAGCAACTAATGAAAAACTGTTTTTT. Based on the CDR3 plus reference TRBV30 and TRBJ1-4, the full variable domain is SQTIHQWPATLVQPVGSPLSLECTVEGTSNPNLYWYRQAAGRGLQLLFYSVGIGQISSEVPQNLSASRPQDRQFILSSKKLLLSDSGFYLCAWSGGKATNEKLFFGSGTQLSVL.

The CDR3 nucleotides read TGCGCCAGCAGCCCGCAGACGACAGGGGGGGGTTACGAGCAGTACTTC. Its protein is CASSPQTTGGGYEQYF. This chain joins TRBV5-1 and TRBJ2-7; 9 bases are a match to TRBD1. After removal of 4 bases from V and 4 bases from J, the junction contained 12 bases not matched to a gene. The CDR3 spans 16 residues. Germline V gene sequence: CDR1 SGHRS, CDR2 YFSETQ.

This clone was seen a single time. The chain employs TRBV2 and TRBJ1-4, with 8 bases aligning to TRBD1. The CDR3 contains 13 residues. Germline-derived CDR1 and CDR2 are SNHLY and FYNNEI. V was pared by 11 bases and J by 6 bases, with 8 bases of the junction left unmatched. Written as DNA, the CDR3 is TGTGCCGGCATGACAGGGGCCTATGAAAAACTGTTTTTT. It specifies CAGMTGAYEKLFF.

This chain links TRBV18 with TRBJ2-3, with 11 nucleotides matching TRBD1. Germline V CDR1 and CDR2: KGHSH, LQKENI. V shed 3 bases, J shed 5 bases, and the junction held 7 bases outside the gene matches. The CDR3 loop spans 16 amino acids. CDR3 DNA sequence: TGTGCCAGCTCACCGCTCGGACAGGGGGCTAAAGATACGCAGTATTTT. This codes for CASSPLGQGAKDTQYF.

J is TRBJ2-7 and V is TRBV11-2; possibly TRBD1 or TRBD2 for D (5 bases each). Looked up from germline, CDR1 is SGHAT and CDR2 is FQNNGV. This CDR3 comprises 14 residues. The V and J ends lost 5 bases and 5 bases respectively, with 16 bases between them. In nucleotides, the CDR3 is TGTGCCAGCAGCCCTTCAGGGAGTAACAACGAGCAGTACTTC. It specifies CASSPSGSNNEQYF.

A single count supports this clone. The chain links TRBV6-1 to TRBJ1-2; no definite D call. Germline CDR1 reads MNHNS; CDR2 reads SASEGT. There are 12 residues in the CDR3. Trimming stripped 8 bases from V and 4 bases from J, with 11 bases between. The chain's CDR3 is CASLGQSYGYTF. DNA for the CDR3: TGTGCCAGCTTGGGCCAGAGCTATGGCTACACCTTC.

The chain employs TRBV11-2 and TRBJ2-3, with D uncertain. Trimming shortened V by 1 base and J by 0 bases, and 14 bases separated the two germline ends. CDR1 is SGHAT, CDR2 FQNNGV, per germline. CDR3 length: 17 amino acids. The DNA for the CDR3 is TGTGCCAGCAGCTTAGGAGGTTGGGCACAGAGCACAGATACGCAGTATTTT. It codes for CASSLGGWAQSTDTQYF.

V is TRBV18 and J is TRBJ1-6; D not resolved. CDR1 and CDR2 (germline): KGHSH, LQKENI. This CDR3 spans 13 amino acids. V lost 3 bases and J 14 bases, leaving 14 bases between the germline ends. CDR3 DNA: TGTGCCAGCTCACCCCCGAACACCCCTACCCTCCACTTT. This translates into CASSPPNTPTLHF.

J is TRBJ2-7 and V is TRBV19; TRBD2 is a possible D gene (6 bases). Trimming shortened V by 6 bases and J by 3 bases, and 18 bases separated the two germline ends. Per the germline V gene, CDR1 is LNHDA and CDR2 is SQIVND (reference sequence). The CDR3 extends over 15 amino acids. The CDR3, as DNA: TGTGCCAGTAGCTCGGCGGGACTGACTCTCTACGAGCAGTACTTC. Translating gives CASSSAGLTLYEQYF.

The CDR3 reads CASSARDSANEQFF. The CDR3 DNA reads TGTGCCAGCAGCGCCCGGGACTCAGCGAATGAGCAGTTCTTC. The chain joins TRBV9 to TRBJ2-1, with D possibly matching TRBD2 (6 bases). Germline CDR1 and CDR2: SGDLS and YYNGEE. Trimming cost V 3 bases and J 7 bases, with 14 bases left between them. This CDR3 contains 14 residues.

The V and J genes are TRBV19 and TRBJ2-1; 11 bases map to TRBD2. Germline V gives CDR1 LNHDA, CDR2 SQIVND (reference sequence). There are 16 residues in the CDR3. V dropped 0 bases and J dropped 10; count of bases not matched to a gene: 8. CDR3 nucleotides: TGTGCCAGTAGTATAGATCGGGGTAGCGGGGGGGTAGAGCAGTTCTTC. Amino acids: CASSIDRGSGGVEQFF.

The V and J genes are TRBV7-2 and TRBJ1-2; TRBD1 aligns across 7 bases. Germline V lookup: CDR1 SGHTA, CDR2 FQGNSA. V lost 4 bases, J lost 4 bases, and 9 bases stayed unmatched. CDR3 length: 15 amino acids. CDR3 sequence: CASSSSTGTSYGYTF. In DNA form, the CDR3 reads TGTGCCAGCAGCTCCTCGACAGGGACCTCCTATGGCTACACCTTC.

This chain uses TRBV7-3 with TRBJ1-1, with D unresolved. V was shortened by 5 bases and J by 1 base, with 8 bases between the two germline ends. The CDR3 length is 13 residues. Germline-derived CDR1 and CDR2 are SGHTA and FQGTGA. The CDR3: CASSPGQNTEAFF. As DNA, the CDR3 is TGTGCCAGCAGCCCCGGCCAGAACACTGAAGCTTTCTTT.

Turning to this clone: A junction end diverges from the germline sequence, so it may reflect a read error. The V call is TRBV7-7, the J call TRBJ2-5; no reliable D call. Germline values: CDR1 SSHAT, CDR2 FNYEAQ (reference sequence). This CDR3 spans 13 amino acids. The CDR3 nucleotides read TGTGCTAGCAGCTGTCCGGTCCAAGAGACCCAGTACTTC. This codes for CASSCPVQETQYF.

CDR3 DNA: TGTGCCAGCAGCTCCCGCCAGAACACCGGGGAGCTGTTTTTT. It is translated as CASSSRQNTGELFF. The chain uses TRBV5-4 and TRBJ2-2; unclear D gene. CDR3 length equals 14 residues. The V end lost 3 bases, the J end lost 1 base, and 7 bases lay between the germline ends. Germline V lookup: CDR1 SGHNT, CDR2 YYREEE (reference sequence).